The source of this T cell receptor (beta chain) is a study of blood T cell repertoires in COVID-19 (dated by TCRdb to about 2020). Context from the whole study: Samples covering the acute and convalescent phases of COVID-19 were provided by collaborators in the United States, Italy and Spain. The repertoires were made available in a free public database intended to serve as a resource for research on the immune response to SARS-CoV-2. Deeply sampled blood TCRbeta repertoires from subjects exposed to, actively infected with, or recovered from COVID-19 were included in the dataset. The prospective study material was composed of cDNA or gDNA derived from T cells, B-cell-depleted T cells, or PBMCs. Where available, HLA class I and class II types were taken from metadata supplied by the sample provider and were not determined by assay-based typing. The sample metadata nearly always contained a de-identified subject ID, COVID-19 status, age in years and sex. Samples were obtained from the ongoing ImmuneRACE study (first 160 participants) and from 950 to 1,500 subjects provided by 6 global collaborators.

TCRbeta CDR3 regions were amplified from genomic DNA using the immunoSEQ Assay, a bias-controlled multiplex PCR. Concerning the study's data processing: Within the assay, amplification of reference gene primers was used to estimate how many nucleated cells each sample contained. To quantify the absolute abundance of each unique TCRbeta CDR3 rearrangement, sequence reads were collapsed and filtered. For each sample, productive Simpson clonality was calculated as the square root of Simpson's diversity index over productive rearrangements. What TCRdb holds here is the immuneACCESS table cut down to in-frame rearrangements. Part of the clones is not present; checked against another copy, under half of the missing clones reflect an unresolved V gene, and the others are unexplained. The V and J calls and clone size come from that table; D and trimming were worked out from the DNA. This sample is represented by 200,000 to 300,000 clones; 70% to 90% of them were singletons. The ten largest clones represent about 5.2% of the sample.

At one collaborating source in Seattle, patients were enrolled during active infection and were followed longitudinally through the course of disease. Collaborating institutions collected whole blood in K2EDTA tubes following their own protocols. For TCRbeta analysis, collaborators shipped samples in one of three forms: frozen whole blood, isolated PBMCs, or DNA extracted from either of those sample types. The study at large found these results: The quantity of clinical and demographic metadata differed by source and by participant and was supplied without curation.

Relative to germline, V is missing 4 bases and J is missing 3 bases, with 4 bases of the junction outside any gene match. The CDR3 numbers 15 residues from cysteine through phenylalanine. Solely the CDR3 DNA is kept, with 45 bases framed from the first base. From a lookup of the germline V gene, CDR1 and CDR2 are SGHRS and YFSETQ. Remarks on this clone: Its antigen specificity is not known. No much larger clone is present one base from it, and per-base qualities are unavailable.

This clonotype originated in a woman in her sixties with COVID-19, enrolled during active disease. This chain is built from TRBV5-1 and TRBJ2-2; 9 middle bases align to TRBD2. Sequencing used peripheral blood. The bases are TGCGCCAGCAGCCCGAGACTAGCGGACACCGGGGAGCTGTTTTTT. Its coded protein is CASSPRLADTGELFF.